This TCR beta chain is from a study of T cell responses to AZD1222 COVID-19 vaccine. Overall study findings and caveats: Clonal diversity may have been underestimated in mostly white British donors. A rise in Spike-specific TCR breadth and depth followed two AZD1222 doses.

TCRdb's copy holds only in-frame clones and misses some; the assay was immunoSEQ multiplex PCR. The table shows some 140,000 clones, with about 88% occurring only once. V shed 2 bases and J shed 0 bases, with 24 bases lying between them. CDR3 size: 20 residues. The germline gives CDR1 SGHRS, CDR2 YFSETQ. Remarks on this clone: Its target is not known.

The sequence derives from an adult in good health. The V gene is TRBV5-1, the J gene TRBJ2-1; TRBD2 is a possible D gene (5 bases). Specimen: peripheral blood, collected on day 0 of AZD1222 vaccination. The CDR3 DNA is TGCGCCAGCAGCTTTCGTGTTTCTTACGTGACTATCAACTCCTACAATGAGCAGTTCTTC. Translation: CASSFRVSYVTINSYNEQFF.